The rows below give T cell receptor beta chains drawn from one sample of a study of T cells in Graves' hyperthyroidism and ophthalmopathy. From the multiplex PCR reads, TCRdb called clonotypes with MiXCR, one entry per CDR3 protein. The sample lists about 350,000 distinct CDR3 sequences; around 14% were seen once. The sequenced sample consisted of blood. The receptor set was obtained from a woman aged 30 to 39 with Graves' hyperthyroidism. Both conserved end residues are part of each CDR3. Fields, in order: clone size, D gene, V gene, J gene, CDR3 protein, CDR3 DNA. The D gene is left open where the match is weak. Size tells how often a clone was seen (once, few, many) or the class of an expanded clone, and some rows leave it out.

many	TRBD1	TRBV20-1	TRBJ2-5	CSASLTGGIRETQYF	TGCAGTGCTAGTCTGACAGGGGGCATTCGAGAGACCCAGTACTTC
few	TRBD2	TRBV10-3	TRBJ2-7	CAISGAEREAYEQYF	TGTGCCATCAGTGGGGCCGAGCGGGAGGCCTACGAGCAGTACTTC
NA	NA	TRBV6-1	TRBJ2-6	CASTRQLPANVLTF	TGTGCCAGCACCCGACAGCTCCCGGCCAACGTCCTGACTTTC
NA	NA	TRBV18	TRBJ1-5	CASSRSGERQPQHF	TGTGCCAGCTCACGCAGTGGGGAACGTCAGCCCCAGCATTTT
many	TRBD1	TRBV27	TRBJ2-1	CASTESRDRGSNEQFF	TGTGCCAGCACCGAAAGCCGGGACAGGGGGTCCAATGAGCAGTTCTTC
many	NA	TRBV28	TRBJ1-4	CASSGTPEGEKLFF	TGTGCCAGCAGCGGGACACCGGAGGGGGAAAAACTGTTTTTT
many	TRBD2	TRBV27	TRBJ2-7	CASVGGAPYEQYF	TGTGCCAGCGTCGGGGGGGCCCCCTACGAGCAGTACTTC
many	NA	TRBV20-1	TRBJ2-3	CSGVDGIVGDTQYF	TGCAGTGGGGTGGACGGGATTGTAGGAGATACGCAGTATTTT
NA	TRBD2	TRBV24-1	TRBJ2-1	CATSGGDYQADEQFF	TGTGCCACCAGTGGCGGGGACTACCAGGCCGATGAGCAGTTCTTC
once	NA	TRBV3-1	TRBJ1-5	CASSQTGAGEPQHF	TGTGCCAGCAGCCAAACCGGGGCTGGGGAGCCCCAGCATTTT
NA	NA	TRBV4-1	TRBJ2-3	CASSQDGGNLDTQYF	TGCGCCAGCAGCCAAGACGGCGGGAATTTGGATACGCAGTATTTT
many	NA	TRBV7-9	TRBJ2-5	CASSLGLLVDGETQYF	TGTGCCAGCAGCTTAGGGCTTTTAGTGGATGGGGAGACCCAGTACTTC
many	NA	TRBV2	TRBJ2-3	CASRGLADTQYF	TGTGCCAGCAGGGGACTCGCAGATACGCAGTATTTT
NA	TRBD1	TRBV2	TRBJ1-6	CASRARTGANSPLHF	TGTGCCAGCAGAGCCCGGACAGGGGCCAATTCACCCCTCCACTTT
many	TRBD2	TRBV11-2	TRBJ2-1	CASSLQQVAGGLSWEQFF	TGTGCCAGCAGCTTACAACAGGTAGCGGGAGGGCTATCATGGGAGCAGTTCTTC
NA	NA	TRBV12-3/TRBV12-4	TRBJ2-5	CASSLAQTLQGRETQYF	TGTGCCAGCAGTTTAGCCCAGACCCTTCAGGGGAGGGAGACCCAGTACTTC
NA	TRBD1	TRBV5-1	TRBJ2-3	CASSSRQGAQYF	TGCGCCAGCAGCTCCCGACAGGGTGCGCAGTATTTT
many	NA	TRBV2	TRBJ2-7	CASSVGTRSYEQYF	TGTGCCAGCAGTGTTGGGACAAGATCCTACGAGCAGTACTTC
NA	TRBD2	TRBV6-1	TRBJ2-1	CASSGGLAAGAYNEQFF	TGTGCCAGCAGTGGAGGGTTGGCGGCGGGAGCCTACAATGAGCAGTTCTTC
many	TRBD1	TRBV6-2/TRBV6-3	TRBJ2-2	CASYRRGPNTGELFF	TGTGCCAGCTACCGCAGGGGGCCGAACACCGGGGAGCTGTTTTTT
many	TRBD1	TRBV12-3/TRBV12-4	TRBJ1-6	CASTGQGGSPLHF	TGTGCCAGCACCGGACAGGGAGGGTCACCCCTCCACTTT
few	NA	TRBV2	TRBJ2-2	CASSGSGGELFF	TGTGCCAGCAGTGGTTCGGGCGGGGAGCTGTTTTTT